Shown below are 9 T cell receptor beta chains from a single sample sequenced in a study of CD4+ T cells in melanoma. Using immunoSEQ multiplex PCR, the repertoire was profiled, and TCRdb retains in-frame clones only, with some absent. The sample lists around 6,500 clones, roughly 66% occurring once. Sequenced material: cells from a culture (not recorded whether cultured in vitro). These receptors all come from a human donor with melanoma.

The chain uses TRBV6-2 or TRBV6-3 and TRBJ1-1, with no clear D. The CDR3 totals 12 residues. Germline V gene data show CDR1 as MNHEY and CDR2 as SVGEGT. V was cut by 5 bases and J by 11 bases, with 15 bases left in between. The CDR3 DNA is TGTGCCAGCAGTGCTACTTTGTTTAGGGCTTTCTTT. Protein product: CASSATLFRAFF.

The table lists this clone with a count of one. The chain employs TRBV27 and TRBJ1-2; TRBD1 matches at 8 bases. CDR3 size: 15 residues. V trimming: 3 bases; J trimming: 2 bases; junction bases outside the gene matches: 5. Germline V gene lookup returns CDR1 MNHEY and CDR2 SMNVEV (reference sequence). The CDR3 sequence: CASSFGDRRNYGYTF. The CDR3 DNA reads TGTGCCAGCAGTTTCGGGGACAGGCGAAACTATGGCTACACCTTC.

J is TRBJ2-7 and V is TRBV11-1; tentative D call: TRBD1 (6 bases). Trimming pared 5 bases from V and 3 bases from J, leaving 17 bases between. Germline V gene lookup returns CDR1 SGHAT and CDR2 FQDESV (reference sequence). The CDR3 extends over 15 amino acids. The CDR3 sequence is CASSHGTSGVYEQYF. DNA for the CDR3: TGTGCCAGCAGCCACGGGACATCAGGCGTCTACGAGCAGTACTTC. The whole variable domain, filled in from reference TRBV11-1 and TRBJ2-7, reads EAEVAQSPRYKITEKSQAVAFWCDPISGHATLYWYRQILGQGPELLVQFQDESVVDDSQLPKDRFSAERLKGVDSTLKIQPAELGDSAMYLCASSHGTSGVYEQYFGPGTRLTVT.

The chain is built from TRBV5-4 and TRBJ1-6; D remains unclear. The CDR3 runs to 12 residues. The germline V gene encodes CDR1 SGHNT and CDR2 YYREEE (reference sequence). With 5 bases removed from V and 9 bases from J, the gap between germline ends came to 9 bases. CDR3 in amino acids: CASRRESSPLHF. The DNA for the CDR3 is TGTGCCAGCAGACGGGAGAGTTCACCCCTCCACTTT.

This clone ranks as medium-sized (0.01 to 0.1%). V gene TRBV9 combines with J gene TRBJ2-2, with D unclear. This CDR3 spans 13 amino acids. V was pared by 0 bases and J by 4 bases, with 4 bases between. Germline CDR1 is SGDLS and CDR2 is YYNGEE. CDR3 DNA sequence: TGTGCCAGCAGCGTAGAAGGCACCGGGGAGCTGTTTTTT. It codes for CASSVEGTGELFF.

The gene calls are TRBV7-9 and TRBJ2-7; possible D gene TRBD1, 6 bases. The CDR3 extends over 14 amino acids. Germline V gene sequence: CDR1 SEHNR, CDR2 FQNEAQ (reference sequence). Trimming cost V 6 bases and J 2 bases, with 14 bases left between them. Here the CDR3 reads CASSLPRDTYEQYF. As DNA, the CDR3 is TGTGCCAGCAGTTTACCCAGGGACACCTACGAGCAGTACTTC.

The V and J genes are TRBV7-6 and TRBJ2-3, with 8 bases that match TRBD1. Germline V gene sequence: CDR1 SGHVS, CDR2 FNYEAQ. This CDR3 comprises 13 residues. V gave up 4 bases and J gave up 4 bases; unmatched junction bases: 1. This chain's CDR3 is CASSWGQADTQYF. CDR3 nucleotide sequence: TGTGCCAGCAGCTGGGGACAGGCAGATACGCAGTATTTT.

The chain carries TRBV7-8 and TRBJ1-4; D possibly corresponds to TRBD1 (5 bases). The ends were cut back, 4 bases at V and 8 bases at J, with 20 bases in the middle. This CDR3 has 16 amino acids. CDR1 is SGHVS, CDR2 FQNEAQ, per germline. This CDR3 is CASSSKTGVRGEKLFF. In nucleotides, the CDR3 is TGTGCCAGCAGCTCGAAAACGGGGGTTCGGGGGGAAAAACTGTTTTTT.

The CDR3 nucleotides are TGTGCCAGCAGCCAAGTTGGGAAAGGGGGAGAGACCCAGTACTTC. It is translated as CASSQVGKGGETQYF. The V call is TRBV3-1 (or the pseudogene TRBV3-2), the J call TRBJ2-5; weak D call: TRBD1 (6 bases). The CDR3 runs to 15 residues. Trimming left V 1 base short and J 4 bases short, with 13 bases between. Germline CDR1 is LGHDT and CDR2 is YNNKEL (reference sequence).